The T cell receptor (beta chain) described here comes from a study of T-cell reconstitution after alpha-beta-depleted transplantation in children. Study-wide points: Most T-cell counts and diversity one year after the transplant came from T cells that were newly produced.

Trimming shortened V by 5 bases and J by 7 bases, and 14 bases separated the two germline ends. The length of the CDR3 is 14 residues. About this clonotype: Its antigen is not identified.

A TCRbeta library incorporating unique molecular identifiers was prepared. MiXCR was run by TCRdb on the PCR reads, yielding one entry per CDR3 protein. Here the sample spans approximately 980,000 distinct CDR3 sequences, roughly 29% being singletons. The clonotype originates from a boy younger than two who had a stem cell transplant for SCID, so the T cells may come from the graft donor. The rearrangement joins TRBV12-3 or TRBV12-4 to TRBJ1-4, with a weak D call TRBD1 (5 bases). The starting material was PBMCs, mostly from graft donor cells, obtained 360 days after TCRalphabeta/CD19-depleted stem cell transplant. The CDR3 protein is CASSQGTQTEKLFF. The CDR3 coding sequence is TGTGCCAGCAGTCAAGGGACGCAAACTGAAAAACTGTTTTTT.